This record covers a single T cell receptor (beta chain). The antigen is unknown. Combining a sample-barcoded 5' primer with a J-beta primer mix, a second PCR ran for roughly 7 to 12 cycles. Each cDNA molecule received a tag from a template-switch adaptor that had 12 random nucleotides. TCRdb independently ran MiXCR on the 5' RACE reads; one entry per CDR3 protein. The sample holds around 940,000 distinct CDR3 sequences, about 53% seen once. Drawing of peripheral blood yielded ten milliliters from each donor. Per-sample yields of isolated PBMCs were at least 6 million. This sample is part of a study of blood T cells in healthy people across ages. The length of the CDR3 is 15 residues. The V gene lost 7 bases and the J gene lost 6 bases, with 19 bases spanning the gap. The germline V gene has CDR1 MDHEN and CDR2 SYDVKM. Study-level points and caveats: Roughly linearly, TCR beta diversity per million T cells fell as age increased.

The clonotype comes from a woman in her sixties in good health. The genes are TRBV28 and TRBJ1-5, with a weak D call TRBD1 (5 bases). The specimen was blood. The CDR3 DNA reads as TGTGCCAGCACCCCCTCCGGGCAGGGTTTTCAGCCCCAGCATTTT. This codes for CASTPSGQGFQPQHF.